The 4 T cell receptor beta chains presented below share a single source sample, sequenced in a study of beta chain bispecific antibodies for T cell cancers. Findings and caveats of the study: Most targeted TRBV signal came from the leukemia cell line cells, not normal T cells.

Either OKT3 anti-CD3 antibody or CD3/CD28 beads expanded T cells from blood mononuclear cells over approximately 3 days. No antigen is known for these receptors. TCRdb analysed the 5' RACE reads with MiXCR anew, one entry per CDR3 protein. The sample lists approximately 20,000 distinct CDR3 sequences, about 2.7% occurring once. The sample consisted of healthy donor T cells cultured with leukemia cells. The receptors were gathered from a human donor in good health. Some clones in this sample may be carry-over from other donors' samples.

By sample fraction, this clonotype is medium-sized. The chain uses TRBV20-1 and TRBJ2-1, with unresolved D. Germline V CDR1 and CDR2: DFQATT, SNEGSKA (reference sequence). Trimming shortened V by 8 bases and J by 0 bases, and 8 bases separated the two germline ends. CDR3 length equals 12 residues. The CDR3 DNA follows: TGCAGTAAAGAGAGCTCCTACAATGAGCAGTTCTTC. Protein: CSKESSYNEQFF.

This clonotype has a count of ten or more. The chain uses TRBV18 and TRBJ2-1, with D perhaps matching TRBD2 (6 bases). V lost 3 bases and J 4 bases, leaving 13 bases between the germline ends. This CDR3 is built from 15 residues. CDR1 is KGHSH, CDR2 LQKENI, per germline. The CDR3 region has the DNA TGTGCCAGCTCACCGGGGACTTTCTCGTACAATGAGCAGTTCTTC. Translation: CASSPGTFSYNEQFF. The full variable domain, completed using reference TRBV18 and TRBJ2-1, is NAGVMQNPRHLVRRRGQEARLRCSPMKGHSHVYWYRQLPEEGLKFMVYLQKENIIDESGMPKERFSAEFPKEGPSILRIQQVVRGDSAAYFCASSPGTFSYNEQFFGPGTRLTVL.

CDR3 amino acids: CASSLLGGDTQYF. In DNA, the CDR3 is TGTGCCAGCAGCTTACTGGGGGGAGATACGCAGTATTTT. This chain joins TRBV7-3 and TRBJ2-3; a weak D match, TRBD2 (6 bases). Germline values: CDR1 SGHTA, CDR2 FQGTGA. This CDR3 contains 13 residues. V lost 2 bases and J lost 5, with 8 bases in between.

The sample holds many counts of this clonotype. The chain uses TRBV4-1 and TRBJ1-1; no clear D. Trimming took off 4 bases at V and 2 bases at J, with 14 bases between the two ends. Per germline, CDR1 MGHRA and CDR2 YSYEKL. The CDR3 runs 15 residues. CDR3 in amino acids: CASSPRRKVNTEAFF. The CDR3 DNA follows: TGCGCCAGCAGCCCCCGACGAAAGGTTAACACTGAAGCTTTCTTT.